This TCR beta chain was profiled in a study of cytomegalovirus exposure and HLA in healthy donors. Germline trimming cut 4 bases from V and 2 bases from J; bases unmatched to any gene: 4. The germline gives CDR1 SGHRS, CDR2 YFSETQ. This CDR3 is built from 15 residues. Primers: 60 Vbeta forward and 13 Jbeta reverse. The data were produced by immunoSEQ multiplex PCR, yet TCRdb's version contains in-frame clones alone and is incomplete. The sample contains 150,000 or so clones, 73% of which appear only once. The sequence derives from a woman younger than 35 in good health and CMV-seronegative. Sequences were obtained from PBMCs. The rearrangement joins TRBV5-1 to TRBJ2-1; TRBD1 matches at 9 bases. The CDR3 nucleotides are TGCGCCAGCAGCCCAACAGGGGGCGCCTACAATGAGCAGTTCTTC. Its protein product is CASSPTGGAYNEQFF.